This is a list of T cell receptor beta chains from one sample in a study of T-cell reconstitution after alpha-beta-depleted transplantation in children. Using its own MiXCR run on the PCR reads, TCRdb lists one record per CDR3 protein. This sample yields approximately 640,000 distinct CDR3 sequences, of which roughly 15% are seen a single time; over 0.95% belongs to the top ten. Sequencing used PBMCs from the stem cell graft donor, obtained from the stem cell graft. The receptors shown here come from a human donor who donated a stem cell graft to a child with acute myeloid leukemia. Both conserved end residues are part of each CDR3. Fields, in order: D gene, V gene, clone size, J gene, CDR3 DNA, CDR3 protein. D genes are given only for firm matches. Where a row states a size, it is once, few, many or the class of an expanded clone; other rows omit it.

d_gene: .
v_gene: TRBV7-2
abundance: many
j_gene: TRBJ2-5
CDR3nt: TGTGCCAGCAGCTTCCTCCTCGGAGAAAGCCAAGAGACCCAGTACTTC
CDR3aa: CASSFLLGESQETQYF

d_gene: .
v_gene: TRBV5-1
abundance: .
j_gene: TRBJ1-1
CDR3nt: TGCGCCAGCAGCTTGGGGACAGATTTCCCCGTTGAAGCTTTCTTT
CDR3aa: CASSLGTDFPVEAFF

d_gene: .
v_gene: TRBV11-2
abundance: few
j_gene: TRBJ2-1
CDR3nt: TGTGCCAGCAGCTTAGAGATGGTAGCGGAGACCTACAATGAGCAGTTCTTC
CDR3aa: CASSLEMVAETYNEQFF

d_gene: .
v_gene: TRBV5-6
abundance: .
j_gene: TRBJ2-2
CDR3nt: TGTGCCAGCAGTCAAAGACAGGACTGGAACACCGGGGAGCTGTTTTTT
CDR3aa: CASSQRQDWNTGELFF

d_gene: TRBD1
v_gene: TRBV27
abundance: .
j_gene: TRBJ1-1
CDR3nt: TGTGCCAGCAGTTTAAGGGGGCCAACTTCTATATCCATGAACACTGAAGCTTTCTTT
CDR3aa: CASSLRGPTSISMNTEAFF

d_gene: .
v_gene: TRBV7-6
abundance: many
j_gene: TRBJ2-3
CDR3nt: TGTGCCAGCAGCTTAGGCGAAGATACGCAGTATTTT
CDR3aa: CASSLGEDTQYF

d_gene: TRBD1
v_gene: TRBV20-1
abundance: .
j_gene: TRBJ1-6
CDR3nt: TGCAGTGCCTGCGCGACAGGGGGCAAGGTTGGGTCACCCCTCCACTTT
CDR3aa: CSACATGGKVGSPLHF

d_gene: TRBD1
v_gene: TRBV24-1
abundance: .
j_gene: TRBJ2-5
CDR3nt: TGTGCCACCAGTGACTCAGGCCGGGACAGGGGAGGAGAGACCCAGTACTTC
CDR3aa: CATSDSGRDRGGETQYF

d_gene: .
v_gene: TRBV7-2
abundance: few
j_gene: TRBJ2-4
CDR3nt: TGTGCCAGCAGCCAAGGACGGTTTGGAACCAAAAACATTCAGTACTTC
CDR3aa: CASSQGRFGTKNIQYF

d_gene: .
v_gene: TRBV6-2/TRBV6-3
abundance: .
j_gene: TRBJ2-6
CDR3nt: TGTGCCAGCAGTTACTCGACGCTGTGGATCCCTCAAGTTGGGGCCAACGTCCTGACTTTC
CDR3aa: CASSYSTLWIPQVGANVLTF

d_gene: .
v_gene: TRBV4-3
abundance: many
j_gene: TRBJ1-5
CDR3nt: TGCGCCAGCAGCCAAAGTACAGATAGCAATCAGCCCCAGCATTTT
CDR3aa: CASSQSTDSNQPQHF

d_gene: TRBD1
v_gene: TRBV25-1
abundance: .
j_gene: TRBJ2-5
CDR3nt: TGTGCCAGCAGTGGGACAGGACCTTTGGAGACCCAGTACTTC
CDR3aa: CASSGTGPLETQYF

d_gene: TRBD2
v_gene: TRBV20-1
abundance: .
j_gene: TRBJ2-5
CDR3nt: TGCAGTGCCCCCAAAGCGGGGGGGCTGGAGACCCAGTACTTC
CDR3aa: CSAPKAGGLETQYF

d_gene: .
v_gene: TRBV29-1
abundance: many
j_gene: TRBJ2-2
CDR3nt: TGCAGCGGAGGGGCTACCACCGGGGAGCTGTTTTTT
CDR3aa: CSGGATTGELFF

d_gene: TRBD1
v_gene: TRBV20-1
abundance: many
j_gene: TRBJ2-3
CDR3nt: TGCAGTGCTAGCGAAGACAGGGGCTCCACAGATACGCAGTATTTT
CDR3aa: CSASEDRGSTDTQYF

d_gene: .
v_gene: TRBV7-9
abundance: .
j_gene: TRBJ2-1
CDR3nt: TGTGCCAGCAGCGATTTTTCCCTCAATGAGCAGTTCTTC
CDR3aa: CASSDFSLNEQFF

d_gene: .
v_gene: TRBV20-1
abundance: many
j_gene: TRBJ1-4
CDR3nt: TGCAGTGCTAGGATGGGGGGCGGGGGAGATGAAAAACTGTTTTTT
CDR3aa: CSARMGGGGDEKLFF

d_gene: .
v_gene: TRBV18
abundance: .
j_gene: TRBJ2-2
CDR3nt: TGTGCCAGCTCACCCCCGGTAGGGACCGGGGAGCTGTTTTTT
CDR3aa: CASSPPVGTGELFF

d_gene: .
v_gene: TRBV30
abundance: few
j_gene: TRBJ1-2
CDR3nt: TGTGCCTGGAGTGTACGAGGGGATGACTATGGCTACACCTTC
CDR3aa: CAWSVRGDDYGYTF

d_gene: .
v_gene: TRBV6-5
abundance: many
j_gene: TRBJ1-1
CDR3nt: TGTGCCAGCGGTTGGTGGGCGAACACTGAAGCTTTCTTT
CDR3aa: CASGWWANTEAFF

d_gene: .
v_gene: TRBV7-2
abundance: few
j_gene: TRBJ2-2
CDR3nt: TGTGCCAGCAGCGCAGGGCAGGGAGTGACCGGGGAGCTGTTTTTT
CDR3aa: CASSAGQGVTGELFF

d_gene: TRBD1
v_gene: TRBV29-1
abundance: few
j_gene: TRBJ2-3
CDR3nt: TGCAGCGTTGATTCGCAGGGGGCAGATACGCAGTATTTT
CDR3aa: CSVDSQGADTQYF

d_gene: .
v_gene: TRBV27
abundance: many
j_gene: TRBJ2-7
CDR3nt: TGTGCCAGCAGTTTAGGACAGAACTACTACGAGCAGTACTTC
CDR3aa: CASSLGQNYYEQYF

d_gene: .
v_gene: TRBV5-6
abundance: few
j_gene: TRBJ2-1
CDR3nt: TGTGCCAGCAGCCCCTTAGCGGCCTACAATGAGCAGTTCTTC
CDR3aa: CASSPLAAYNEQFF

d_gene: .
v_gene: TRBV10-3
abundance: .
j_gene: TRBJ2-1
CDR3nt: TGTGCCATCGGACAGACCTACAATGAGCAGTTCTTC
CDR3aa: CAIGQTYNEQFF

d_gene: .
v_gene: TRBV7-9
abundance: few
j_gene: TRBJ1-2
CDR3nt: TGTGCCAGCAATGAGGGACTCTTGTATGGCTACACCTTC
CDR3aa: CASNEGLLYGYTF

d_gene: TRBD1
v_gene: TRBV5-5
abundance: few
j_gene: TRBJ2-1
CDR3nt: TGTGCCAGCAGCTTTCGACAGGGGGCAAGGAATGAGCAGTTCTTC
CDR3aa: CASSFRQGARNEQFF

d_gene: TRBD1
v_gene: TRBV20-1
abundance: many
j_gene: TRBJ1-2
CDR3nt: TGCAGTGCTGGCCTAGACAGGGGACAGCGCGGCTACACCTTC
CDR3aa: CSAGLDRGQRGYTF

d_gene: .
v_gene: TRBV7-9
abundance: .
j_gene: TRBJ2-5
CDR3nt: TGTGCCAGCGTCCAAGGGGGGGGCGTGGAGACCCAGTACTTC
CDR3aa: CASVQGGGVETQYF

d_gene: .
v_gene: TRBV29-1
abundance: many
j_gene: TRBJ1-1
CDR3nt: TGCAGCGGAGAAACAGGGTGGGGTGCTTTCTTT
CDR3aa: CSGETGWGAFF

d_gene: .
v_gene: TRBV21-1
abundance: .
j_gene: TRBJ1-4
CDR3nt: TGTGCCATCATAGGGACAGCCTCCCACAGTTATGAAAAACTGTTTTTT
CDR3aa: CAIIGTASHSYEKLFF

d_gene: .
v_gene: TRBV6-8
abundance: .
j_gene: TRBJ1-4
CDR3nt: TGTGCCAGTGTCAGGGGAGATAAGGATTATGAAAAACTGTTTTTT
CDR3aa: CASVRGDKDYEKLFF

d_gene: .
v_gene: TRBV5-1
abundance: few
j_gene: TRBJ2-7
CDR3nt: TGCGCCAGCAGCTTGGATGGTTTTAGCTCCTACGAGCAGTACTTC
CDR3aa: CASSLDGFSSYEQYF

d_gene: .
v_gene: TRBV15
abundance: .
j_gene: TRBJ2-3
CDR3nt: TGTGCCACCAGCAAACTGTCCCCTCTAGGTTGGACGCAGTATTTT
CDR3aa: CATSKLSPLGWTQYF

d_gene: TRBD1
v_gene: TRBV10-1
abundance: few
j_gene: TRBJ2-4
CDR3nt: TGCGCCAGCAGCCCCTCCGACGGACAGGACTTC
CDR3aa: CASSPSDGQDF

d_gene: TRBD2
v_gene: TRBV5-1
abundance: .
j_gene: TRBJ2-5
CDR3nt: TGCGCCAGCAGCTCCGTGGGACTAGCTGGAGAGACCCAGTACTTC
CDR3aa: CASSSVGLAGETQYF

d_gene: .
v_gene: TRBV7-2
abundance: few
j_gene: TRBJ2-4
CDR3nt: TGTGCCAGCAGCTTATTCCAGTCTGTCACCAAAAACATTCAGTACTTC
CDR3aa: CASSLFQSVTKNIQYF

d_gene: TRBD2
v_gene: TRBV20-1
abundance: many
j_gene: TRBJ2-1
CDR3nt: TGCAGTGCTAGAGGACTAGCGGGGGTACAATACAATGAGCAGTTCTTC
CDR3aa: CSARGLAGVQYNEQFF

d_gene: TRBD1
v_gene: TRBV20-1
abundance: few
j_gene: TRBJ1-3
CDR3nt: TGCAGTGCTAGGGCACCGCACAGGGGAGGAAACACCATATATTTT
CDR3aa: CSARAPHRGGNTIYF

d_gene: .
v_gene: TRBV7-2
abundance: many
j_gene: TRBJ2-1
CDR3nt: TGTGCCAGCAGCTGGCAAAGGTACAATGAGCAGTTCTTC
CDR3aa: CASSWQRYNEQFF

d_gene: .
v_gene: TRBV20-1
abundance: .
j_gene: TRBJ1-1
CDR3nt: TGCAGTGCTAGTTCGGCTACTGAAGCTTTCTTT
CDR3aa: CSASSATEAFF

d_gene: TRBD1
v_gene: TRBV5-1
abundance: .
j_gene: TRBJ1-5
CDR3nt: TGCGCCAGCAGCCCCGGGACAGAGAGCAATCAGCCCCAGCATTTT
CDR3aa: CASSPGTESNQPQHF

d_gene: TRBD1
v_gene: TRBV18
abundance: many
j_gene: TRBJ1-3
CDR3nt: TGTGCCAGCTCAACTGGGACAGGGACTGGAAACACCATATATTTT
CDR3aa: CASSTGTGTGNTIYF

d_gene: .
v_gene: TRBV20-1
abundance: few
j_gene: TRBJ2-2
CDR3nt: TGCAGTGCTAGATACGGGTACTCCTCCACCGGGGAGCTGTTTTTT
CDR3aa: CSARYGYSSTGELFF

d_gene: .
v_gene: TRBV6-2/TRBV6-3
abundance: .
j_gene: TRBJ2-4
CDR3nt: TGTGCCAGCACCACTTGGGACGAGGCCAAAAACATTCAGTACTTC
CDR3aa: CASTTWDEAKNIQYF

d_gene: TRBD1
v_gene: TRBV10-2
abundance: few
j_gene: TRBJ1-5
CDR3nt: TGCGCCAGCGCCGGGGGACAGATCAATCAGCCCCAGCATTTT
CDR3aa: CASAGGQINQPQHF